One and the same sample provided the 16 T cell receptor beta chains below, sequenced in a study of early T cells in non-severe SARS-CoV-2 infection. MiXCR, applied by TCRdb to the 5' RACE reads, yields one record per CDR3 protein. The repertoire holds tens of thousands of distinct CDR3 sequences, with around 12% as singletons. The sequencing here drew on whole blood, taken at baseline. The receptor set was obtained from an adult who was a healthcare worker with PCR-confirmed SARS-CoV-2 infection or an uninfected control (not recorded which).

The chain uses TRBV28 and TRBJ1-2; D ambiguous. This CDR3 spans 16 amino acids. Trimming shortened V by 6 bases and J by 3 bases, and 20 bases separated the two germline ends. The germline gives CDR1 MDHEN, CDR2 SYDVKM. CDR3 DNA sequence: TGTGCCAGCAGCTCCACCCCTCAGAAGTGGGACTATGGCTACACCTTC. Translation gives CASSSTPQKWDYGYTF.

The chain combines TRBV3-1 with TRBJ2-7, with 10 bases fitting TRBD1. Germline CDR1 is LGHDT and CDR2 is YNNKEL (reference sequence). After removal of 5 bases from V and 6 bases from J, the junction contained 7 bases not matched to a gene. The CDR3 spans 14 residues. CDR3 residues: CASSSATGGTEQYF. DNA of the CDR3: TGTGCCAGCAGCTCAGCGACAGGGGGCACCGAGCAGTACTTC.

CDR3 bases: TGTGCCAGCAGTTACTCGGCCTCAGGGGGCGGCTATGGCTACACCTTC. This codes for CASSYSASGGGYGYTF. The J gene is TRBJ1-2, the V gene TRBV6-6; 8 bases agree with TRBD1. Germline-derived CDR1 and CDR2 are MNHNY and SVGAGI (reference sequence). There are 16 residues in the CDR3. J lost 4 bases, V lost 0 bases, and 7 bases had no gene match.

This chain uses TRBV7-8 with TRBJ1-1; D unresolved. CDR3 length equals 14 residues. CDR1 and CDR2 from the germline V gene are SGHVS and FQNEAQ. Trimming removed 5 bases from V and 2 bases from J, with 12 bases in between. For the CDR3, the DNA is TGTGCCAGCAGCCGAAGCGACGGTAACACTGAAGCTTTCTTT. Translating it yields CASSRSDGNTEAFF.

This clonotype was counted between two and nine times. The chain uses TRBV29-1 and TRBJ2-2; 13 nucleotides align to TRBD2. V dropped 5 bases and J dropped 1; count of bases not matched to a gene: 7. This CDR3 has 17 amino acids. In germline, CDR1 is SQVTM, CDR2 ANQGSEA. The CDR3, as DNA: TGCAGCGTTCGACTAGCGGGGGGTTTCCTGAACACCGGGGAGCTGTTTTTT. It is translated as CSVRLAGGFLNTGELFF.

V is TRBV7-9 and J is TRBJ1-6; possible D gene TRBD1, 5 bases. The CDR3 extends over 15 amino acids. Germline CDR1 SEHNR, CDR2 FQNEAQ (reference sequence). Trimming took 6 bases from V and 8 from J, leaving 17 bases between them. CDR3 residues: CASRPSGGSDSPLHF. Here the CDR3 DNA reads TGTGCCAGCAGGCCCTCCGGGGGGAGCGATTCACCCCTCCACTTT.

This clonotype was detected many times. The chain joins TRBV10-3 to TRBJ1-6; 7 bases map to TRBD1. Germline CDR1 and CDR2: ENHRY and SYGVKD. Trimming took 2 bases from V and 6 from J; bases not matched to a gene: 1. The CDR3 contains 14 residues. The CDR3 is CAISEDRVNSPLHF. The CDR3 DNA reads as TGTGCCATCAGTGAGGACAGGGTTAATTCACCCCTCCACTTT.

The sample holds many counts of this clonotype. The V call is TRBV27, the J call TRBJ1-6, with D uncertain. The CDR3 length is 12 residues. Trimming shortened V by 6 bases and J by 3 bases, and 3 bases separated the two germline ends. Per germline, CDR1 MNHEY and CDR2 SMNVEV (reference sequence). The CDR3 protein is CASRFYNSPLHF. In DNA, the CDR3 is TGTGCCAGCAGGTTCTATAATTCACCCCTCCACTTT.

This clonotype was counted between two and nine times. The chain is built from TRBV28 and TRBJ1-6, with D perhaps matching TRBD1 (5 bases). Germline lookup yields CDR1 MDHEN and CDR2 SYDVKM. The V end lost 3 bases, the J end lost 6 bases, and 9 bases lay between the germline ends. The CDR3 runs to 14 residues. The CDR3 reads CASSLEGPNSPLHF. CDR3 DNA sequence: TGTGCCAGCAGTTTGGAGGGACCTAATTCACCCCTCCACTTT.

This clonotype was recorded many times. V usage is TRBV5-1 and J usage is TRBJ2-1, with 10 positions matching TRBD2. The CDR3 is 15 residues long. Germline CDR1 reads SGHRS; CDR2 reads YFSETQ. Unmatched junction bases numbered 5, after V lost 0 bases and J lost 8 bases. The CDR3 sequence is CASSLERGGGYEQFF. The CDR3 coding sequence is TGCGCCAGCAGCTTGGAGCGGGGGGGCGGCTATGAGCAGTTCTTC.

This clonotype has more than one count but fewer than ten. The rearrangement joins TRBV7-2 to TRBJ1-2, with 7 bases lining up with TRBD1. The CDR3 has 14 residues. Germline loops: CDR1 SGHTA, CDR2 FQGNSA. V gave up 5 bases and J gave up 8 bases; unmatched junction bases: 11. The CDR3 region is CASSPGSTGNGYTF. In DNA form, the CDR3 reads TGTGCCAGCAGCCCCGGATCGACAGGGAACGGCTACACCTTC.

This clonotype was recorded at least ten times. CDR3: CASSTTGGPYNEQFF. For the CDR3, the DNA is TGTGCCAGTAGTACTACAGGGGGACCCTACAATGAGCAGTTCTTC. This chain uses TRBV19 with TRBJ2-1; 8 nucleotides agree with TRBD1. Germline V CDR1 and CDR2: LNHDA, SQIVND (reference sequence). The V segment lost 4 bases and the J segment 2 bases; nucleotides outside the gene matches: 4. The CDR3 length is 15 residues.

This clonotype was observed a few times. The chain combines TRBV9 with TRBJ2-3, with D possibly matching TRBD2 (5 bases). The germline CDR1 and CDR2 sequences are SGDLS and YYNGEE. Trimming stripped 0 bases from V and 1 base from J, with 18 bases between. The CDR3 has 18 amino acids. The CDR3 DNA reads TGTGCCAGCAGCGTAGCTCTCGCGTCGGCGGGCCGCACAGATACGCAGTATTTT. Encoded protein: CASSVALASAGRTDTQYF.

This clonotype has just a few counts. The chain has TRBV5-6 and TRBJ2-7; D tentatively reads TRBD1 or TRBD2 (5 bases each). The CDR3 length is 16 residues. V was trimmed by 0 bases and J by 3 bases, leaving 16 bases between them. CDR1 and CDR2 (germline): SGHDT, YYEEEE. The CDR3 protein is CASSLASGIGDYEQYF. CDR3 sequence (DNA): TGTGCCAGCAGCTTGGCTTCAGGGATCGGGGACTACGAGCAGTACTTC.

This clonotype has a handful of counts. DNA of the CDR3: TGTGCCAGCAGTTCCCAGGGACAGTTGTATGGCTACACCTTC. Translation gives CASSSQGQLYGYTF. The chain carries TRBV12-3 or TRBV12-4 and TRBJ1-2, with TRBD1 identical over 7 bases. The CDR3 length is 14 residues. V gave up 4 bases and J gave up 5 bases; unmatched junction bases: 7.

CDR3 sequence reads: CASSLWGPGPPGDSSYEQYF. The CDR3 bases are TGTGCCAGCAGTTTATGGGGGCCCGGTCCCCCAGGGGATAGCTCCTACGAGCAGTACTTC. This chain links TRBV28 with TRBJ2-7; D is possibly TRBD1 (6 bases). CDR3 length: 20 amino acids. V lost 0 bases, J lost 0 bases, and 24 bases lay in between. Germline CDR1 is MDHEN and CDR2 is SYDVKM.